Below, 14 T cell receptor beta chains from the same sample are listed, as sequenced in a study of shared clonotypes between healthy human individuals. CD45RO-negative cells were positively selected for CCR7, leaving out terminally differentiated effector memory CD45RA+ cells. Repertoires were generated with immunoSEQ multiplex PCR, while TCRdb's copy carries only in-frame clones and drops some. The sample records roughly 850,000 clones, about 97% being singletons. The sequenced sample consisted of naive CD8+ T cells sorted from blood. All receptors come from a man in his thirties or forties in good health.

Points on this clone: Within the sample, other DNA sequences also encode this same CDR3. V and J are TRBV7-2 and TRBJ2-7; no clear D gene. The CDR3 covers 12 residues. The V and J ends lost 4 bases and 0 bases respectively, with 4 bases between them. CDR1 is SGHTA, CDR2 FQGNSA, per germline. The CDR3 region has the DNA TGTGCCAGCAGCTCGAGCTCCTACGAGCAGTACTTC. This gives the protein CASSSSSYEQYF.

The V call is TRBV29-1, the J call TRBJ2-7, with a weak D call TRBD2 (5 bases). The CDR3 covers 13 residues. The germline V and J ends were trimmed by 1 base and 3 bases, with 10 bases remaining between them. The V gene's germline CDR1 is SQVTM and CDR2 ANQGSEA. CDR3 amino acids: CSVEGPRDYEQYF. The CDR3 coding sequence is TGCAGCGTTGAAGGGCCGAGGGACTACGAGCAGTACTTC.

The CDR3 DNA reads TGTGCCAGCAGCAAAGGGGCGGGAGTTGTGGTTGGCATTCAGTACTTC. Translation: CASSKGAGVVVGIQYF. The rearrangement uses TRBV21-1 and TRBJ2-4; the DNA was not compared with TRBD2, the D call given in the table. TRBV21-1 counts as a pseudogene. The CDR3 sequence is 16 residues long.

The chain is built from TRBV2 and TRBJ2-7; D is uncertain. V lost 10 bases and J 3 bases, leaving 16 bases between the germline ends. The CDR3 is 13 residues long. CDR1 is SNHLY and CDR2 is FYNNEI in the germline V gene. In DNA, the CDR3 is TGTGCCACCTTGTACGGTCTCGACTACGAGCAGTACTTC. Translation: CATLYGLDYEQYF.

The chain is built from TRBV7-9 and TRBJ2-7; 11 bases line up with TRBD1. The CDR3 is made up of 16 amino acids. V gave up 5 bases and J gave up 3 bases; unmatched junction bases: 9. The germline gives CDR1 SEHNR, CDR2 FQNEAQ (reference sequence). This CDR3 is CASSGRSGTGGYEQYF. DNA of the CDR3: TGTGCCAGCAGCGGCCGTTCCGGGACAGGGGGCTACGAGCAGTACTTC.

The chain uses TRBV20-1 and TRBJ1-1; D might be TRBD1 (6 bases). CDR3 length: 11 residues. Looked up from germline, CDR1 is DFQATT and CDR2 is SNEGSKA (reference sequence). V was shortened by 7 bases and J by 6 bases, with 12 bases between the two germline ends. The CDR3 region is CSGVRGAEAFF. As DNA, the CDR3 is TGCAGTGGGGTCAGGGGTGCTGAAGCTTTCTTT.

V gene TRBV29-1 combines with J gene TRBJ1-1; D gene ambiguous. V lost 3 bases and J 4 bases, leaving 9 bases between the germline ends. The CDR3 is 12 residues long. Looked up from germline, CDR1 is SQVTM and CDR2 is ANQGSEA. The CDR3 DNA follows: TGCAGCGTTGAGTTGGGTTCCACTGAAGCTTTCTTT. Amino acid sequence: CSVELGSTEAFF. Together with reference TRBV29-1 and TRBJ1-1, the CDR3 gives the full variable domain: SAVISQKPSRDICQRGTSLTIQCQVDSQVTMMFWYRQQPGQSLTLIATANQGSEATYESGFVIDKFPISRPNLTFSTLTVSNMSPEDSSIYLCSVELGSTEAFFGQGTRLTVV.

The chain is built from TRBV6-5 and TRBJ1-2; D is perhaps TRBD1 (5 bases). V was pared by 5 bases and J by 7 bases, with 11 bases between. The CDR3 is 12 residues long. Germline V gene data show CDR1 as MNHEY and CDR2 as SVGAGI. Here the CDR3 reads CASSPGGSGYTF. The DNA for the CDR3 is TGTGCCAGCAGTCCGGGGGGATCTGGCTACACCTTC.

The genes are TRBV6-1 and TRBJ1-2, with 9 bases matching TRBD1. Germline V lookup: CDR1 MNHNS, CDR2 SASEGT. The CDR3 runs to 19 residues. V shed 4 bases, J shed 4 bases, and the junction held 19 bases outside the gene matches. The CDR3 region is CASSGHTRAGTGRFYGYTF. For the CDR3, the DNA is TGTGCCAGCAGTGGTCACACTCGCGCGGGGACAGGGCGTTTCTATGGCTACACCTTC.

The V and J genes are TRBV29-1 and TRBJ1-2; possibly TRBD1 for D (6 bases). Germline V gives CDR1 SQVTM, CDR2 ANQGSEA. The CDR3 has 12 residues. V was clipped by 5 bases and J by 3 bases, with 10 bases between them. The CDR3 is CSVHRADYGYTF. The CDR3 coding sequence is TGCAGCGTTCACAGGGCGGACTATGGCTACACCTTC.

The rearrangement uses TRBV4-1 and TRBJ2-1, with D hard to call. The V end lost 4 bases, the J end lost 3 bases, and 7 bases lay between the germline ends. Germline V gene data show CDR1 as MGHRA and CDR2 as YSYEKL. The CDR3 consists of 13 residues. Written as DNA, the CDR3 is TGCGCCAGCAGCCGTCCAGACTACAATGAGCAGTTCTTC. This gives the protein CASSRPDYNEQFF.

This chain uses TRBV13 with TRBJ2-1; 8 nucleotides line up with TRBD1. This CDR3 comprises 13 residues. The ends lost 4 bases at V and 7 bases at J; junction bases unmatched: 3. Germline CDR1 is PRHDT and CDR2 is FYEKMQ (reference sequence). CDR3: CASSWTGRNEQFF. CDR3 DNA: TGTGCCAGCAGCTGGACAGGGAGGAATGAGCAGTTCTTC.

The chain combines TRBV15 with TRBJ1-5; D gene unclear. V lost 8 bases and J lost 1, with 6 bases in between. This CDR3 has 12 residues. CDR1 LNHNV and CDR2 YYDKDF come from the germline V gene (reference sequence). The CDR3 DNA reads as TGTGCCACCGGTTCCAGCAATCAGCCCCAGCATTTT. Amino acids: CATGSSNQPQHF. The whole variable domain, remainder taken from reference TRBV15 and TRBJ1-5, is DAMVIQNPRYQVTQFGKPVTLSCSQTLNHNVMYWYQQKSSQAPKLLFHYYDKDFNNEADTPDNFQSRRPNTSFCFLDIRSPGLGDTAMYLCATGSSNQPQHFGDGTRLSIL.

The gene calls are TRBV5-4 and TRBJ2-7, with TRBD1 matching over 7 bases. The trim removed 5 bases at V and 5 bases at J, leaving 13 bases unmatched. The V gene's germline CDR1 is SGHNT and CDR2 YYREEE (reference sequence). This CDR3 comprises 15 residues. CDR3 in amino acids: CASRPAGGDIHEQYF. The CDR3 region has the DNA TGTGCCAGCAGACCGGCAGGGGGAGATATCCACGAGCAGTACTTC.